This T cell receptor beta chain was captured by sequencing in a study of blood T cell repertoires in COVID-19. Study context: Nucleic acid was either cDNA or gDNA, and it came from T cells, B-cell-depleted T cells, or PBMCs.

Study processing details: Reference gene primers were amplified, and this amplification served to estimate nucleated cell counts. TCRdb's copy holds only in-frame clones and misses some; the assay was immunoSEQ multiplex PCR. V and J calls and clone size come straight from that table; D and trimming were deduced from the DNA. This table holds some 140,000 clones, about 80% found once. With V trimmed by 4 bases and J by 1 base, 7 bases remained unmatched. Germline values: CDR1 MNHEY, CDR2 SMNVEV (reference sequence). This CDR3 is 15 amino acids long. This clonotype was obtained from a woman aged 60-75 years with acute or convalescent COVID-19. The sequencing input was peripheral blood. The chain couples TRBV27 to TRBJ2-7, with 7 nucleotides matching TRBD1. The DNA for the CDR3 is TGTGCCAGCAGTTCCCCCGGGACAGTTTCCTACGAGCAGTACTTC. As protein: CASSSPGTVSYEQYF.